These 6 T cell receptor beta chains originate from one sample sequenced in a study of blood T cell repertoires in COVID-19. Generated by immunoSEQ multiplex PCR, the TCRdb table keeps only in-frame clones and is missing some. The sample yields about 280,000 clones, 85% seen once. Sequencing input: PBMCs or T cells enriched from blood (not recorded which). The receptor set was obtained from a woman in her forties or fifties who had recovered from COVID-19.

This chain connects TRBV28 to TRBJ1-5, with D possibly TRBD1 on 5 matching bases. V was shortened by 3 bases and J by 2 bases, with 20 bases between the two germline ends. CDR3 length equals 18 residues. Germline CDR1 MDHEN, CDR2 SYDVKM. The CDR3, as DNA: TGTGCCAGCAGTTTCCCACGAAGCAGGGCCATCGGCAATCAGCCCCAGCATTTT. Translation: CASSFPRSRAIGNQPQHF. Looking up the rest from reference TRBV28 and TRBJ1-5 gives the full variable domain: DVKVTQSSRYLVKRTGEKVFLECVQDMDHENMFWYRQDPGLGLRLIYFSYDVKMKEKGDIPEGYSVSREKKERFSLILESASTNQTSMYLCASSFPRSRAIGNQPQHFGDGTRLSIL.

This rearrangement joins TRBV3-1 (or the pseudogene TRBV3-2) to TRBJ2-1, with 8 bases matching TRBD2. V trimming: 0 bases; J trimming: 7 bases; junction bases outside the gene matches: 2. The germline V gene has CDR1 LGHDT and CDR2 YNNKEL (reference sequence). CDR3 size: 14 residues. The CDR3 sequence: CASSQETSVNEQFF. The CDR3, as DNA: TGTGCCAGCAGCCAAGAGACTAGCGTGAATGAGCAGTTCTTC.

The rearrangement joins TRBV11-2 to TRBJ1-3, with 9 bases identical to TRBD1. V trimming: 3 bases; J trimming: 2 bases; junction bases outside the gene matches: 5. The CDR3 runs to 16 residues. The germline gives CDR1 SGHAT, CDR2 FQNNGV. The CDR3: CASSFRDREPGNTIYF. The DNA for the CDR3 is TGTGCCAGCAGCTTCCGGGACAGGGAGCCTGGAAACACCATATATTTT.

The chain couples TRBV5-1 to TRBJ1-1; D is perhaps TRBD1 (6 bases). Trimming removed 0 bases at V and 1 base at J, with 10 bases between. The CDR3 covers 15 residues. In germline, CDR1 is SGHRS, CDR2 YFSETQ. The CDR3 DNA is TGCGCCAGCAGCTTGGGGGGGACAAAGAACACTGAAGCTTTCTTT. Translated, it gives CASSLGGTKNTEAFF.

The chain links TRBV11-2 to TRBJ1-2; D is uncertain. CDR3 length: 14 amino acids. CDR1 is SGHAT and CDR2 is FQNNGV in the germline V gene. The germline V and J ends were trimmed by 2 bases and 0 bases, with 7 bases remaining between them. The CDR3 loop reads CASSLTASNYGYTF. In DNA form, the CDR3 reads TGTGCCAGCAGCTTAACTGCTTCTAACTATGGCTACACCTTC.

V and J are TRBV21-1 and TRBJ2-1; TRBD2 is the table's D call and was not checked against the DNA. TRBV21-1 is flagged as a pseudogene. CDR3 length equals 16 residues. This chain's CDR3 is CASSKAGGIIYNEQFF. CDR3 in DNA: TGTGCCAGCAGCAAAGCTGGCGGGATTATCTACAATGAGCAGTTCTTC.